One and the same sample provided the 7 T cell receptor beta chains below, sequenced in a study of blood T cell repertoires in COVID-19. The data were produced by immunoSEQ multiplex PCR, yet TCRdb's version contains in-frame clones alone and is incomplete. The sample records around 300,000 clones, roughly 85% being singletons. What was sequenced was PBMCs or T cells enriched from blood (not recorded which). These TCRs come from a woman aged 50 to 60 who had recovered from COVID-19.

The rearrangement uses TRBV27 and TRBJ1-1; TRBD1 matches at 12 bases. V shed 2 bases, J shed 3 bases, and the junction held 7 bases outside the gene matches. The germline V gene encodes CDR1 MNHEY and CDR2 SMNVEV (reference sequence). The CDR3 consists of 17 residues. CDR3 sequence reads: CASSLHRDRGRDTEAFF. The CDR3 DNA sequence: TGTGCCAGCAGTTTACACCGGGACAGGGGGCGAGACACTGAAGCTTTCTTT.

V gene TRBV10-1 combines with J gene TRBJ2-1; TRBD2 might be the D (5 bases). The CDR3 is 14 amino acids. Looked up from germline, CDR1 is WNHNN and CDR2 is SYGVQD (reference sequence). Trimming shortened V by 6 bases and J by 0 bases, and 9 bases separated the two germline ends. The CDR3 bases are TGCGCCAGCAGCCAGCGGAGCTCCTACAATGAGCAGTTCTTC. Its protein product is CASSQRSSYNEQFF.

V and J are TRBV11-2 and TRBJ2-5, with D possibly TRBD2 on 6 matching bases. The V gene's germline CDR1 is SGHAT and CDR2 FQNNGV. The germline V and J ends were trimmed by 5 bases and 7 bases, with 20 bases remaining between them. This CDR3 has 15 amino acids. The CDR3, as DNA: TGTGCCAGCAGCCGCCTGGGCGGGATCCAGGGGACCCAGTACTTC. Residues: CASSRLGGIQGTQYF. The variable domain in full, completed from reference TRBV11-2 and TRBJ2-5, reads EAGVAQSPRYKIIEKRQSVAFWCNPISGHATLYWYQQILGQGPKLLIQFQNNGVVDDSQLPKDRFSAERLKGVDSTLKIQPAKLEDSAVYLCASSRLGGIQGTQYFGPGTRLLVL.

The CDR3 loop is CASSQDLVEDLEETQYF. DNA for the CDR3: TGCGCCAGCAGCCAAGATTTGGTCGAGGATTTAGAAGAGACCCAGTACTTC. The chain carries TRBV4-3 and TRBJ2-5; D not resolved. The V and J ends lost 0 bases and 3 bases respectively, with 17 bases between them. The length of the CDR3 is 17 residues. Looked up from germline, CDR1 is LGHNA and CDR2 is YSLEER.

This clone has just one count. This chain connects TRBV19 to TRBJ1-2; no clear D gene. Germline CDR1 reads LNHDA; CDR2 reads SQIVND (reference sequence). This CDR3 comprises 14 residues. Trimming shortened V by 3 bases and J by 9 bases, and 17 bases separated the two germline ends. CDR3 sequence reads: CASSIGYGVESYTF. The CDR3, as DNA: TGTGCCAGTAGTATTGGGTACGGGGTAGAGAGCTACACCTTC. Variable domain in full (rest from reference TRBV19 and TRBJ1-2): DGGITQSPKYLFRKEGQNVTLSCEQNLNHDAMYWYRQDPGQGLRLIYYSQIVNDFQKGDIAEGYSVSREKKESFPLTVTSAQKNPTAFYLCASSIGYGVESYTFGSGTRLTVV.

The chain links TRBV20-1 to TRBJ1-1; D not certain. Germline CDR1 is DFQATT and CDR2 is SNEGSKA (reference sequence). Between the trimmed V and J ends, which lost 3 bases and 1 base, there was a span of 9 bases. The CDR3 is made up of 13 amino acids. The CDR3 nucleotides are TGCAGTGCTAGTCTATTTGCGAACACTGAAGCTTTCTTT. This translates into CSASLFANTEAFF.

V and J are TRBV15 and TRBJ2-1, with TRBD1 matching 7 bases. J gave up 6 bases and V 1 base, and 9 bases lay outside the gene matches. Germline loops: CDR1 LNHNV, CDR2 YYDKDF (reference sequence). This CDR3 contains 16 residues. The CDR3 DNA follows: TGTGCCACCAGCAGAGTTGTGACAGGGTTTGTCAATGAGCAGTTCTTC. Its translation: CATSRVVTGFVNEQFF.